The 12 T cell receptor beta chains in this list originate from one sample, sequenced in a study of vaccination and CD4 T cells after COVID-19. CD4+ T cells that had been cultured provided DNA sequenced with the Oncomine TCR Beta short-read assay. TCRdb reprocessed the PCR reads via MiXCR and lists one record per CDR3 protein. The sample contains 7,000 to 10,000 distinct CDR3 sequences, around 21% of which appear only once. Treatment denoted: approximately nine-day PBMC culture with coronavirus spike peptide pools or control peptides (ViraFEST assay). Their recognized antigens are unknown. Sequences were derived from CD4+ T cells from blood, cultured in vitro, sampled after SARS-CoV-2 vaccination. These receptors came from a human donor who had recovered from COVID-19.

The V call is TRBV7-9, the J call TRBJ1-2, with D uncertain. There are 14 residues in the CDR3. The germline V gene has CDR1 SEHNR and CDR2 FQNEAQ (reference sequence). V was clipped by 1 base and J by 8 bases, with 14 bases between them. CDR3: CASSLDGRRRGYTF. CDR3 sequence (DNA): TGTGCCAGCAGCTTAGATGGCAGACGAAGGGGCTACACCTTC. Based on the CDR3 plus reference TRBV7-9 and TRBJ1-2, the full variable domain is DTGVSQNPRHKITKRGQNVTFRCDPISEHNRLYWYRQTLGQGPEFLTYFQNEAQLEKSRLLSDRFSAERPKGSFSTLEIQRTEQGDSAMYLCASSLDGRRRGYTFGSGTRLTVV.

This chain links TRBV5-4 with TRBJ1-1; tentative D call: TRBD1 (6 bases). Germline lookup yields CDR1 SGHNT and CDR2 YYREEE (reference sequence). V was trimmed by 4 bases and J by 3 bases, leaving 10 bases between them. The length of the CDR3 is 13 residues. In DNA form, the CDR3 reads TGTGCCAGCAGCCCGAAGGGGGACACTGAAGCTTTCTTT. Translating it yields CASSPKGDTEAFF.

V and J are TRBV28 and TRBJ1-1; TRBD1 is a possible D gene (5 bases). This CDR3 has 15 amino acids. Per the germline V gene, CDR1 is MDHEN and CDR2 is SYDVKM. V lost 2 bases and J 1 base, leaving 11 bases between the germline ends. Written as DNA, the CDR3 is TGTGCCAGCAGTTTAAAGAGGGGTTGGAACACTGAAGCTTTCTTT. Protein sequence: CASSLKRGWNTEAFF.

This clonotype was observed a handful of times. The rearrangement uses TRBV6-5 and TRBJ2-5; tentative D call: TRBD1 (5 bases). CDR1 is MNHEY, CDR2 SVGAGI, per germline. The CDR3 contains 14 residues. The V end was cut by 4 bases, the J end by 2 bases, with 11 bases between. CDR3 sequence reads: CASSLTASQETQYF. CDR3 nucleotide sequence: TGTGCCAGCAGTTTGACAGCAAGTCAAGAGACCCAGTACTTC.

The rearrangement uses TRBV6-1 and TRBJ2-3, with D unresolved. Germline assignment: CDR1 MNHNS and CDR2 SASEGT. The CDR3 totals 12 residues. The V and J ends lost 6 bases and 2 bases respectively, with 6 bases between them. The CDR3 DNA sequence: TGTGCCAGCAGACCAGACACAGATACGCAGTATTTT. Residues: CASRPDTDTQYF.

The chain uses TRBV5-4 and TRBJ1-1, with D unresolved. Trimming stripped 5 bases from V and 1 base from J, with 12 bases between. Germline lookup yields CDR1 SGHNT and CDR2 YYREEE (reference sequence). This CDR3 is built from 14 residues. The CDR3 DNA follows: TGTGCCAGCAGTCAAGATAGGAGGAACACTGAAGCTTTCTTT. Translating gives CASSQDRRNTEAFF.

By proportion, this clonotype is medium-sized. V and J are TRBV7-2 and TRBJ1-2; D possibly corresponds to TRBD1 (6 bases). The CDR3 runs to 12 residues. Germline V CDR1 and CDR2: SGHTA, FQGNSA. V was clipped by 3 bases and J by 5 bases, with 7 bases between them. CDR3: CASSLTGYGYTF. DNA of the CDR3: TGTGCCAGCAGCTTGACAGGTTATGGCTACACCTTC.

The chain couples TRBV4-3 to TRBJ2-1, with D perhaps being TRBD1 or TRBD2 (7 bases each). This CDR3 comprises 21 residues. Germline CDR1 and CDR2: LGHNA and YSLEER. Trimming left V 0 bases short and J 2 bases short, with 26 bases between. The CDR3 sequence: CASSQEVQRDSFLLTYNEQFF. DNA for the CDR3: TGCGCCAGCAGCCAAGAGGTTCAGCGGGACAGCTTTTTACTTACCTACAATGAGCAGTTCTTC.

In regard to this clonotype: Sequence at one end of the junction differs from germline and may be a read error. The V and J genes are TRBV11-2 and TRBJ2-1; TRBD2 matches at 8 bases. The length of the CDR3 is 13 residues. Germline V CDR1 and CDR2: SGHAT, FQNNGV. CDR3 loop: CANSFRGGNEQFF. The CDR3 nucleotides are TGTGCCAACAGCTTTCGGGGGGGCAATGAGCAGTTCTTC.

The rearrangement links TRBV27 to TRBJ1-2; 9 bases are shared with TRBD1. Trimming at V came to 4 bases and at J to 4 bases, leaving 7 bases not matched to a gene. This CDR3 is 15 amino acids long. Germline-derived CDR1 and CDR2 are MNHEY and SMNVEV (reference sequence). The CDR3 nucleotides are TGTGCCAGCAGTTACCGACAGGGGGGCCCCTATGGCTACACCTTC. It yields the protein CASSYRQGGPYGYTF.

This clonotype has only one observation. The genes are TRBV2 and TRBJ1-5; D might be TRBD1 (5 bases). The germline CDR1 and CDR2 sequences are SNHLY and FYNNEI. The CDR3 has 14 amino acids. The V end lost 4 bases, the J end lost 8 bases, and 15 bases lay between the germline ends. Written as DNA, the CDR3 is TGTGCCAGCAGTGTCGGGAGCAGGGAGAAGCCCCAGCATTTT. It specifies CASSVGSREKPQHF.

By frequency in the sample, this clonotype is medium-sized. The rearrangement uses TRBV20-1 and TRBJ2-3; 12 nucleotides match TRBD2. Per germline, CDR1 DFQATT and CDR2 SNEGSKA (reference sequence). Unmatched junction bases numbered 9, after V lost 2 bases and J lost 3 bases. CDR3 length equals 17 residues. CDR3 sequence reads: CSARIWGLAGSTDTQYF. DNA of the CDR3: TGCAGTGCTAGAATTTGGGGACTAGCGGGTTCGACAGATACGCAGTATTTT.